This TCR beta chain originates from a study of blood T cells in healthy people across ages. CDR3 length: 15 amino acids. Germline V gives CDR1 MNHNS, CDR2 SASEGT. The ends were cut back, 2 bases at V and 2 bases at J, with 11 bases in the middle. This clonotype was recorded a few times. For the second PCR, which ran for roughly 6 to 12 cycles, a sample-barcoded 5' primer and a J-beta primer mix were used. Carrying 12 random nucleotides, a template-switch adaptor labeled each individual cDNA molecule. Paired-end reads containing CDR3 totaled no fewer than 3 million for each sample. TCRdb called the 5' RACE reads again in MiXCR, with one record for every CDR3 protein. The repertoire includes 800,000 or so distinct CDR3 sequences, just under 25% of them detected once, and under 4.5% sits in the top ten. This sample was also put to use in a study of T cells of mothers and their children.

The clonotype originates from a boy between 10 and 17 years old in good health. The sample was blood. The V and J genes are TRBV6-1 and TRBJ2-3; D might be TRBD2 (6 bases). The CDR3 is CASSESRGSTDTQYF. In nucleotides, the CDR3 is TGTGCCAGCAGTGAATCCCGGGGGTCCACAGATACGCAGTATTTT.